This T cell receptor (beta chain) was identified in a study of neoadjuvant anti-PD-1 for oral cavity cancer. Study as a whole: Patients without progression got a fourth dose around day 43. Study observations and caveats: Pretreatment Treg/Th17 ratio correlated inversely with post-treatment tumor clonality. Expansion of preexisting intratumoral clones was suggested to aid response.

Time point: after neoadjuvant nivolumab, at surgical resection. The CDR3 has 14 amino acids. Germline V gives CDR1 MNHNS, CDR2 SASEGT. The germline V and J ends were trimmed by 7 bases and 0 bases, with 13 bases remaining between them. A single count supports this clone. The antigen is unknown. Most tumor samples had roughly 4.5 ug input DNA in two replicates. Measured with immunoSEQ multiplex PCR; TCRdb has only the in-frame clones, and not every one. The repertoire holds approximately 10,000 clones, with under 75% as singletons. This material consisted of tumor tissue, taken after nivolumab (anti-PD-1) treatment. The chain employs TRBV6-1 and TRBJ2-7; D is possibly TRBD1 (6 bases). The receptor's source is a person between 40 and 85 years old with oral cavity squamous cell carcinoma. This CDR3 is CASTTNRASYEQYF. In nucleotides, the CDR3 is TGTGCCAGCACTACTAACAGGGCCTCCTACGAGCAGTACTTC.